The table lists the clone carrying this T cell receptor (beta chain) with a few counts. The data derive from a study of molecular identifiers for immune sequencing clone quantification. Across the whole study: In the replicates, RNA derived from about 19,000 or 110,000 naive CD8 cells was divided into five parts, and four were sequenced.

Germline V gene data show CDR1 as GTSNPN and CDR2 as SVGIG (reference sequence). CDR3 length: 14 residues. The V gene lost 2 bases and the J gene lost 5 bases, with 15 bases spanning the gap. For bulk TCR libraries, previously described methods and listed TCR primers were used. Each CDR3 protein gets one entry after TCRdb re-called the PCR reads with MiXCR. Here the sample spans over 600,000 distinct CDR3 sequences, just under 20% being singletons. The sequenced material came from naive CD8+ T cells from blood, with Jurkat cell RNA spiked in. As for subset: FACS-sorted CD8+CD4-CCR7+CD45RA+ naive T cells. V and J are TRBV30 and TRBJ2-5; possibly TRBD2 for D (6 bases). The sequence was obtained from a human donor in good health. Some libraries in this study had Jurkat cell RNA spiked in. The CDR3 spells CAWSPGGLRETQYF. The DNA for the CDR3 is TGTGCCTGGAGTCCTGGGGGACTTCGGGAGACCCAGTACTTC.